Below are 7 T cell receptor beta chains sequenced from a single sample in a study. TCRdb processed the 5' RACE reads anew with MiXCR; each CDR3 protein has one entry. The top ten clones hold 2.5% to 4% of a sample with nearly 55,000 distinct CDR3 sequences, roughly a quarter of them seen once. Sequencing used tumor-infiltrating naive CD4+ T cells sorted from the breast tumor. Described subset: naive CD4+ T cells, CD4+CD45RA+CD25-. The receptors derive from a female donor with breast cancer.

This rearrangement joins TRBV27 to TRBJ2-7; the D is unclear. V was clipped by 0 bases and J by 0 bases, with 6 bases between them. The CDR3 contains 14 residues. CDR1 and CDR2 (germline): MNHEY, SMNVEV (reference sequence). CDR3 loop: CASSLSRSSYEQYF. The CDR3 region has the DNA TGTGCCAGCAGTTTATCGAGGAGCTCCTACGAGCAGTACTTC.

The gene calls are TRBV2 and TRBJ2-5; D possibly matches TRBD1 or TRBD2 (6 bases each). This CDR3 has 16 amino acids. V gave up 4 bases and J gave up 4 bases, with 19 bases separating them. Per germline, CDR1 SNHLY and CDR2 FYNNEI. The CDR3 DNA follows: TGTGCCAGCAGTGGAGGAAGGGTCAGGGGAGGAGAGACCCAGTACTTC. It codes for CASSGGRVRGGETQYF. The whole variable domain, remainder taken from reference TRBV2 and TRBJ2-5, is EPEVTQTPSHQVTQMGQEVILRCVPISNHLYFYWYRQILGQKVEFLVSFYNNEISEKSEIFDDQFSVERPDGSNFTLKIRSTKLEDSAMYFCASSGGRVRGGETQYFGPGTRLLVL.

The chain couples TRBV7-2 to TRBJ1-1; 11 bases fit TRBD1. The germline gives CDR1 SGHTA, CDR2 FQGNSA. This CDR3 has 14 amino acids. V trimming: 5 bases; J trimming: 6 bases; junction bases outside the gene matches: 5. CDR3 sequence reads: CASSRDRGDAEAFF. The CDR3 coding sequence is TGTGCCAGCAGCCGGGACAGGGGGGACGCTGAAGCTTTCTTT.

This clonotype has ten or more counts. The chain combines TRBV5-1 with TRBJ2-2; TRBD1 is a possible D gene (5 bases). The CDR3 contains 15 residues. V lost 0 bases and J lost 2, with 8 bases in between. The germline CDR1 and CDR2 sequences are SGHRS and YFSETQ. In nucleotides, the CDR3 is TGCGCCAGCAGCTTGGACAGGCTCAACACCGGGGAGCTGTTTTTT. Its translation is CASSLDRLNTGELFF.

This clonotype was observed a handful of times. The chain joins TRBV20-1 to TRBJ2-1; 14 positions agree with TRBD2. Looked up from germline, CDR1 is DFQATT and CDR2 is SNEGSKA (reference sequence). V shed 4 bases, J shed 10 bases, and the junction held 12 bases outside the gene matches. CDR3 size: 16 residues. CDR3 nucleotides: TGCAGTGCTACCCTTCACCGGAGGACTAGCGGGGGGGAGCAGTTCTTC. Translating it yields CSATLHRRTSGGEQFF.

The gene calls are TRBV12-3 or TRBV12-4 and TRBJ2-1, with 10 bases aligning to TRBD2. The length of the CDR3 is 14 residues. The V gene end was trimmed by 6 bases and the J gene end by 8 bases; junction bases not matched to a gene: 7. The CDR3 here is CASSEAGGRDEQFF. In nucleotides, the CDR3 is TGTGCCAGCAGCGAAGCGGGGGGGAGAGATGAGCAGTTCTTC.

The genes are TRBV24-1 and TRBJ2-3; D might be TRBD2 (6 bases). CDR1 is KGHDR and CDR2 is SFDVKD in the germline V gene. The CDR3 covers 11 residues. The V end lost 10 bases, the J end lost 6 bases, and 10 bases lay between the germline ends. The CDR3 DNA reads TGTGCCACAAAGGGAGGCGATACGCAGTATTTT. It translates to CATKGGDTQYF.